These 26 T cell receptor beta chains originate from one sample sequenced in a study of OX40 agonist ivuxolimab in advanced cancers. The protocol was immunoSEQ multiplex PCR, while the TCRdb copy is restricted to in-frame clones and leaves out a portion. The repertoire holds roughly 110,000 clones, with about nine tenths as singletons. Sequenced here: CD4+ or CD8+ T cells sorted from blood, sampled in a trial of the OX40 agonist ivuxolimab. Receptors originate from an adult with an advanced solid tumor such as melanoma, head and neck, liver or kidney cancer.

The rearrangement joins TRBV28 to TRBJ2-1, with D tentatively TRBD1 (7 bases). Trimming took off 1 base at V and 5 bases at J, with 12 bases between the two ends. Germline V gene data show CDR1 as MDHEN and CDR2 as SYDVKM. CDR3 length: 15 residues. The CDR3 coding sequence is TGTGCCAGCAGTTTATACAGGGGAGGCGACAATGAGCAGTTCTTC. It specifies CASSLYRGGDNEQFF.

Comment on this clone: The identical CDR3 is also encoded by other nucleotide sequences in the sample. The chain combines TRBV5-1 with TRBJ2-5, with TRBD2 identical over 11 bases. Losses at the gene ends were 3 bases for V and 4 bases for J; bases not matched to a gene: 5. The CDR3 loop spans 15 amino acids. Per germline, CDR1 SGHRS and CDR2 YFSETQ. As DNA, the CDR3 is TGCGCCAGCAGCTCGACTAGCGGGGAGGGAGAGACCCAGTACTTC. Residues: CASSSTSGEGETQYF.

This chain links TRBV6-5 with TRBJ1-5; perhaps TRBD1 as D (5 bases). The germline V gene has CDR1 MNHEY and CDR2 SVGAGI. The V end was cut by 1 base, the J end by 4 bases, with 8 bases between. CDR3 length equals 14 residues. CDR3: CASSYWGPNQPQHF. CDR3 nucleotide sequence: TGTGCCAGCAGTTACTGGGGACCGAATCAGCCCCAGCATTTT.

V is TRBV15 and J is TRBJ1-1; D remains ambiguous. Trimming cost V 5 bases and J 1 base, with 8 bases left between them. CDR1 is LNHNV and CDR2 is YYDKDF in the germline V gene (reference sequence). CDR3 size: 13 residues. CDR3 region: CATSSGRNTEAFF. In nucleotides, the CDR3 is TGTGCCACCAGCTCCGGGAGGAACACTGAAGCTTTCTTT.

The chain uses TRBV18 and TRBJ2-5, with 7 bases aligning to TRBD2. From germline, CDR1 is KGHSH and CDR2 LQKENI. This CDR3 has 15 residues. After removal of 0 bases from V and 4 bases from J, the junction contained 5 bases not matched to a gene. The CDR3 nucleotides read TGTGCCAGCTCACCACCGGGACTACCACGAGAGACCCAGTACTTC. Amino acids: CASSPPGLPRETQYF.

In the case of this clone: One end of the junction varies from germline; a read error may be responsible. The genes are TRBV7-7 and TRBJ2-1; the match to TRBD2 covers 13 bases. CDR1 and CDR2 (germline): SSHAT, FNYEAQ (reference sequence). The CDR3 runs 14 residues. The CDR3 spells CASSLGLAGDEQFF. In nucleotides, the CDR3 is TGTGCTAGCAGCTTAGGACTAGCGGGGGATGAGCAGTTCTTC.

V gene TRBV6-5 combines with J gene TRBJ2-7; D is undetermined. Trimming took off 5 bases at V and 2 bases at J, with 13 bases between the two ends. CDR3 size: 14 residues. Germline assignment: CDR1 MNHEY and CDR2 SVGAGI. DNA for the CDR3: TGTGCCAGCAGTGGACGCCGAATGGCCTACGAGCAGTACTTC. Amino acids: CASSGRRMAYEQYF.

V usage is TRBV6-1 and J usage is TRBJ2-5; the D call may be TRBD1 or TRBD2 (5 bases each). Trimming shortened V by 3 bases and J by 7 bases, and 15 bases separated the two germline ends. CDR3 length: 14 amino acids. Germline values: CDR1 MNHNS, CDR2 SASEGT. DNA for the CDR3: TGTGCCAGCAGTGAGGGGACGGCCTCCCGGACCCAGTACTTC. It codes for CASSEGTASRTQYF.

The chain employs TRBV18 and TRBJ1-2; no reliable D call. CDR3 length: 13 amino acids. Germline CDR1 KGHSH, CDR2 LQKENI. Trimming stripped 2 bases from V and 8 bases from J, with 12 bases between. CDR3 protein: CASSPGGSQGYTF. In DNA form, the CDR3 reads TGTGCCAGCTCACCAGGAGGGTCTCAGGGCTACACCTTC.

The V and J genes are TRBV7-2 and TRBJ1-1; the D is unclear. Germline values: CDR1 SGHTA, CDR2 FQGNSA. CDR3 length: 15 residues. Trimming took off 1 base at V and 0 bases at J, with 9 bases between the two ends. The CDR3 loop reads CASSLGRTVNTEAFF. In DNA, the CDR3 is TGTGCCAGCAGCTTAGGGCGGACTGTGAACACTGAAGCTTTCTTT.

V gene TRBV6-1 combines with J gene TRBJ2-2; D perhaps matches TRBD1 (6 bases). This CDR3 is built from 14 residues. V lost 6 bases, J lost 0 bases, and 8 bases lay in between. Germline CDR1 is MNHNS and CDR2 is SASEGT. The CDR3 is CASSNRANTGELFF. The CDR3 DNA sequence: TGTGCCAGCAGCAACAGGGCGAACACCGGGGAGCTGTTTTTT.

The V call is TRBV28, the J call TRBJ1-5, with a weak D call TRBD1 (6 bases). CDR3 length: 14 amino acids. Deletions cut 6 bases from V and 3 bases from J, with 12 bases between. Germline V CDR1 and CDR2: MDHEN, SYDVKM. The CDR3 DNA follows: TGTGCCAGCAGGGCTACAGGGTTCAATCAGCCCCAGCATTTT. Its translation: CASRATGFNQPQHF.

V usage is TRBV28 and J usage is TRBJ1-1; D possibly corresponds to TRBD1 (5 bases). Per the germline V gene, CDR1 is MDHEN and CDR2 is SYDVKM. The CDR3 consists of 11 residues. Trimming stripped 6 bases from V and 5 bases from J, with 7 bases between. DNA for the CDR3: TGTGCCAGCAGGGGGGGGACTGAAGCTTTCTTT. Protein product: CASRGGTEAFF.

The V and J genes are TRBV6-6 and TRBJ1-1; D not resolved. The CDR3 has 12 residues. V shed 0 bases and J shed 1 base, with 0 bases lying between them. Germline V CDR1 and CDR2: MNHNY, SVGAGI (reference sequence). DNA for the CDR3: TGTGCCAGCAGTTACTCGAACACTGAAGCTTTCTTT. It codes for CASSYSNTEAFF.

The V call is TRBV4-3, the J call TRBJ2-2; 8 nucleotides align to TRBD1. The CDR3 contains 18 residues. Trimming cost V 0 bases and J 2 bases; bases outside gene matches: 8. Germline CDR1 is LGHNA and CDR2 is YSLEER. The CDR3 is CASSQDLVAGGNTGELFF. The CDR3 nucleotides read TGCGCCAGCAGCCAAGATCTAGTGGCAGGGGGCAACACCGGGGAGCTGTTTTTT.

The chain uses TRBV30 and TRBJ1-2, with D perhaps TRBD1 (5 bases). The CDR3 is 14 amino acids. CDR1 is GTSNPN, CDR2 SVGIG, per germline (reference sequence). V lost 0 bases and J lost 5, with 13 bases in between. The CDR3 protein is CAWSVQGQGYGYTF. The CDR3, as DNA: TGTGCCTGGAGTGTACAAGGTCAGGGATATGGCTACACCTTC.

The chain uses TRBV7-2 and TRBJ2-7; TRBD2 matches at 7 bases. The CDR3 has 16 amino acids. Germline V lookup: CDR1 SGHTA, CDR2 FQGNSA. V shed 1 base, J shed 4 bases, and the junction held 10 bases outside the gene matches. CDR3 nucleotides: TGTGCCAGCAGCTTAGATCGTCCGGGGGGATATTACGAGCAGTACTTC. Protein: CASSLDRPGGYYEQYF.

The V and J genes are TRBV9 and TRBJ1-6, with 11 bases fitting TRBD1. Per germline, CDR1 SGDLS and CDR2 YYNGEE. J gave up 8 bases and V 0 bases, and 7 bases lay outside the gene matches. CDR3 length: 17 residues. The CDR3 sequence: CASSVEDRGLSHSPLHF. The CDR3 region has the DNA TGTGCCAGCAGCGTAGAGGACAGGGGGCTCTCCCATTCACCCCTCCACTTT.

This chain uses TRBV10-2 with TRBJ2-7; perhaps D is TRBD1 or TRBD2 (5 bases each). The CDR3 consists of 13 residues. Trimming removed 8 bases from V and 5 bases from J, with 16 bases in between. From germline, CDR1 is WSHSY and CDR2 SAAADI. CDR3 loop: CASRGPGTHEQYF. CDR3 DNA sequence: TGCGCCAGCCGGGGACCGGGAACCCACGAGCAGTACTTC.

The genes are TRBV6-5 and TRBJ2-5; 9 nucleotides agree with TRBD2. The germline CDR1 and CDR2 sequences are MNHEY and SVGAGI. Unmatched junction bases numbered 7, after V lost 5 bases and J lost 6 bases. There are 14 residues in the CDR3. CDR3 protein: CASSGAGGPQTQYF. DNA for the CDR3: TGTGCCAGCAGTGGGGCGGGGGGGCCTCAGACCCAGTACTTC.

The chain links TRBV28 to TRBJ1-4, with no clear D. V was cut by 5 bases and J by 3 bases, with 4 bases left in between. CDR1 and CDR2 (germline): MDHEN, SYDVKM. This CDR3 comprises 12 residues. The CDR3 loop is CASSLANEKLFF. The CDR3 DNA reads TGTGCCAGCAGTCTGGCTAATGAAAAACTGTTTTTT.

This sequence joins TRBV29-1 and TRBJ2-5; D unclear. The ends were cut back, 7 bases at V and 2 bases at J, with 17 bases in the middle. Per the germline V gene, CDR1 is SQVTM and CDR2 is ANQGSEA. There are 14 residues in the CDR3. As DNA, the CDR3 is TGCAGCGCTACCCTCATGGACGGTCAAGAGACCCAGTACTTC. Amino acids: CSATLMDGQETQYF. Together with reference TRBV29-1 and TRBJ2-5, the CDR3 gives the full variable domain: SAVISQKPSRDICQRGTSLTIQCQVDSQVTMMFWYRQQPGQSLTLIATANQGSEATYESGFVIDKFPISRPNLTFSTLTVSNMSPEDSSIYLCSATLMDGQETQYFGPGTRLLVL.

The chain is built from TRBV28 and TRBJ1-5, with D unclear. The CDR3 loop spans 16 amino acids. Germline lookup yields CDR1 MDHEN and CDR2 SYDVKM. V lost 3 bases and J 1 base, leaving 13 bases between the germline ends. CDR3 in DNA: TGTGCCAGCAGTTTGATGACACTCCAAAGCAATCAGCCCCAGCATTTT. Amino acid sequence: CASSLMTLQSNQPQHF.

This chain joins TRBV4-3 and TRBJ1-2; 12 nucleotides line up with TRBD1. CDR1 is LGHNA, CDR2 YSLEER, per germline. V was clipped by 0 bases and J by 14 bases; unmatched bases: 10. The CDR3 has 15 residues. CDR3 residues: CASSQDLGTGGEQTF. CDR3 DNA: TGCGCCAGCAGCCAAGATCTCGGGACAGGGGGCGAACAAACCTTC.

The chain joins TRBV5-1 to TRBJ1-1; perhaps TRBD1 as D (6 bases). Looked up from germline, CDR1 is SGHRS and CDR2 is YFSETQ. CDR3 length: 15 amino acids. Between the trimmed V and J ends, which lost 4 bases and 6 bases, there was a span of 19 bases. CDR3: CASSVQGRGPSEAFF. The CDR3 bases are TGCGCCAGCAGCGTACAGGGTAGGGGCCCCTCTGAAGCTTTCTTT.

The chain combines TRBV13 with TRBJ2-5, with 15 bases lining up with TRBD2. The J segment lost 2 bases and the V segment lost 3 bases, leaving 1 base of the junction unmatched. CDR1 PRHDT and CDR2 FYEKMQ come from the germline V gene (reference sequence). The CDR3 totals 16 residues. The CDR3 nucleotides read TGTGCCAGCAGCTTCGGACTAGCGGGGGGGCAAGAGACCCAGTACTTC. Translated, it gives CASSFGLAGGQETQYF.